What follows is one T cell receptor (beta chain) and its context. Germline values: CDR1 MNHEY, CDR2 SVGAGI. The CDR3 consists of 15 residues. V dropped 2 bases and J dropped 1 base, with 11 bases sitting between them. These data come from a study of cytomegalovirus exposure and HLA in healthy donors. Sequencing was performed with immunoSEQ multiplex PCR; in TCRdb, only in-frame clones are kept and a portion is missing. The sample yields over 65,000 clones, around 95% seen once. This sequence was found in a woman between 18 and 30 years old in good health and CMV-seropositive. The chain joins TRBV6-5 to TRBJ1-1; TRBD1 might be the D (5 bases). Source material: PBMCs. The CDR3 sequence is CASSYGRVGNTEAFF. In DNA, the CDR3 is TGTGCCAGCAGTTACGGCAGGGTCGGGAACACTGAAGCTTTCTTT.